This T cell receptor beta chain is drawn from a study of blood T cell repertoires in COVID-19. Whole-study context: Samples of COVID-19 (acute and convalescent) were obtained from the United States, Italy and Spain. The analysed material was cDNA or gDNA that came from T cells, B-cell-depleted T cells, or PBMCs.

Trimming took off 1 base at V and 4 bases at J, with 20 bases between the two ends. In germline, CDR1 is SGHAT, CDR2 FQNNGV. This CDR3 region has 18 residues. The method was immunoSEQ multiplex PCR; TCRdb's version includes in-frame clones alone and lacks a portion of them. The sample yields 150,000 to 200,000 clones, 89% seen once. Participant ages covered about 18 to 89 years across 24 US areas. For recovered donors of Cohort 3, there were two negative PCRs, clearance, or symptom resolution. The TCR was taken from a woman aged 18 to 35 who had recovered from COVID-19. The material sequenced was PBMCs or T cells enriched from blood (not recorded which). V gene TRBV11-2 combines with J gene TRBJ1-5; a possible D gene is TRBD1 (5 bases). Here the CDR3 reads CASSLGRGKRSQNQPQHF. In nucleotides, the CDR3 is TGTGCCAGCAGCTTAGGAAGGGGAAAACGAAGCCAAAATCAGCCCCAGCATTTT.